This record covers a single TCR beta chain. Its antigen is currently unknown. TCRdb's table, derived via immunoSEQ multiplex PCR, lists solely in-frame clones and lacks some. The profile covers tens of thousands of clones, with roughly 80% appearing a single time and just under 5% taken by the ten largest. The entry originates in a study of OX40 agonist ivuxolimab in advanced cancers. Findings and caveats of the study: Blood T cells, both CD4+ and CD8+, expanded clonally by week 6 at 0.1 to 3.0 mg/kg.

Trimming pared 2 bases from V and 6 bases from J, leaving 15 bases between. The CDR3 totals 14 residues. CDR1 is SGHKS and CDR2 is YYEKEE in the germline V gene (reference sequence). This chain joins TRBV5-5 and TRBJ2-7; D tentatively fits TRBD1 or TRBD2 (6 bases each). Specimen: CD4+ or CD8+ T cells sorted from blood, collected in a trial of the OX40 agonist ivuxolimab. The source of this sequence is an adult with an advanced solid tumor such as melanoma, head and neck, liver or kidney cancer. This chain's CDR3 is CASSFSPGEAEQYF. CDR3 nucleotides: TGTGCCAGCAGCTTTTCGCCAGGGGAGGCCGAGCAGTACTTC.